Shown below are 16 T cell receptor beta chains from a single sample sequenced in a study of a mutant IDH1 vaccine in newly diagnosed glioma. Time point indicated: week 35, safety follow-up. Every vaccination contained 300 ug of the mutant IDH1 20-mer peptide and was paired with topical imiquimod. Some clones are missing from TCRdb's copy, which holds only in-frame ones; the method was immunoSEQ multiplex PCR. In the table there are about 55,000 clones, 80% to 85% of which are singletons. No antigen has been assigned to these receptors. This specimen was PBMCs, taken from a glioma patient whose treatment included an IDH1 peptide vaccine. The receptors originated from a woman younger than 35 with glioma.

This clone was counted a few times. The V and J genes are TRBV9 and TRBJ1-6, with 8 bases aligning to TRBD1. The CDR3 length is 15 residues. V was clipped by 3 bases and J by 9 bases; unmatched bases: 8. The germline gives CDR1 SGDLS, CDR2 YYNGEE. DNA of the CDR3: TGTGCCAGCAGCGGGAAGGGACAGGTCGGTTCACCCCTCCACTTT. Amino acid sequence: CASSGKGQVGSPLHF.

This clone appeared once. The rearrangement uses TRBV2 and TRBJ2-1; no clear D. This CDR3 spans 15 amino acids. The germline gives CDR1 SNHLY, CDR2 FYNNEI. The CDR3 coding sequence is TGTGTCTCGAGGCTGGGTCCCGCCGCTGACAATGAGCAGTTCTTC. It yields the protein CVSRLGPAADNEQFF.

In this sample, this clone turned up a few times. The chain recombines TRBV5-1 with TRBJ1-1; a weak D match, TRBD1 (5 bases). Trimming shortened V by 0 bases and J by 3 bases, and 6 bases separated the two germline ends. This CDR3 is built from 13 residues. CDR1 is SGHRS and CDR2 is YFSETQ in the germline V gene. CDR3 DNA: TGCGCCAGCAGCTTGGGGGACCACACTGAAGCTTTCTTT. It encodes CASSLGDHTEAFF. The whole variable domain, filled in from reference TRBV5-1 and TRBJ1-1, reads KAGVTQTPRYLIKTRGQQVTLSCSPISGHRSVSWYQQTPGQGLQFLFEYFSETQRNKGNFPGRFSGRQFSNSRSEMNVSTLELGDSALYLCASSLGDHTEAFFGQGTRLTVV.

The V gene is TRBV11-2, the J gene TRBJ1-1; weak D call: TRBD1 (6 bases). The length of the CDR3 is 13 residues. Germline CDR1 and CDR2: SGHAT and FQNNGV. V lost 5 bases and J 4 bases, leaving 11 bases between the germline ends. CDR3 sequence reads: CASSPRGATEAFF. The CDR3, as DNA: TGTGCCAGCAGCCCCCGGGGGGCCACTGAAGCTTTCTTT.

The chain uses TRBV19 and TRBJ1-5; 7 bases are shared with TRBD1. The V gene end was trimmed by 7 bases and the J gene end by 2 bases; junction bases not matched to a gene: 8. The CDR3 sequence is 15 residues long. CDR1 LNHDA and CDR2 SQIVND come from the germline V gene (reference sequence). As DNA, the CDR3 is TGTGCCAGTACCACCGACAGGGCCCGCAATCAGCCCCAGCATTTT. It codes for CASTTDRARNQPQHF.

The gene calls are TRBV6-5 and TRBJ1-1; 9 bases are shared with TRBD1. Germline CDR1 MNHEY, CDR2 SVGAGI. V shed 8 bases, J shed 6 bases, and the junction held 1 base outside the gene matches. CDR3 length: 11 residues. DNA for the CDR3: TGTGCCAGCGGACAGGGGTCTGAAGCTTTCTTT. Its translation: CASGQGSEAFF.

The J gene is TRBJ1-2, the V gene TRBV10-3, with 9 nucleotides matching TRBD1. The CDR3 extends over 15 amino acids. Germline CDR1 and CDR2: ENHRY and SYGVKD. Trimming took 6 bases from V and 6 from J; bases not matched to a gene: 11. CDR3: CAIRTYRGPGDGYTF. The CDR3 nucleotides read TGTGCCATCAGAACATACAGGGGGCCTGGCGATGGCTACACCTTC.

This clone was counted once. The rearrangement uses TRBV7-2 and TRBJ1-1, with unresolved D. The V end lost 2 bases, the J end lost 5 bases, and 21 bases lay between the germline ends. The CDR3 runs to 17 residues. Germline values: CDR1 SGHTA, CDR2 FQGNSA. The CDR3 sequence is CASSLLTYGVRGTEAFF. CDR3 sequence (DNA): TGTGCCAGCAGCTTATTAACGTACGGGGTCCGCGGGACTGAAGCTTTCTTT.

This chain connects TRBV10-3 to TRBJ2-6; weak D call: TRBD1 (5 bases). V was pared by 6 bases and J by 0 bases, with 12 bases between. CDR1 and CDR2 (germline): ENHRY, SYGVKD. This CDR3 contains 16 residues. The CDR3 loop is CAISRTSGSGANVLTF. As DNA, the CDR3 is TGTGCCATCAGCCGGACATCTGGCTCTGGGGCCAACGTCCTGACTTTC.

The chain recombines TRBV9 with TRBJ1-4, with TRBD1 matching 7 bases. The CDR3 sequence is 16 residues long. Germline V gives CDR1 SGDLS, CDR2 YYNGEE. V lost 3 bases, J lost 4 bases, and 9 bases stayed unmatched. The CDR3 loop is CASSEESGGYNEKLFF. The CDR3 nucleotides are TGTGCCAGCAGCGAGGAATCAGGGGGGTATAATGAAAAACTGTTTTTT.

The rearrangement uses TRBV4-1 and TRBJ2-7; D call uncertain. Germline CDR1 and CDR2: MGHRA and YSYEKL. This CDR3 region has 13 residues. Trimming pared 0 bases from V and 4 bases from J, leaving 7 bases between. In DNA, the CDR3 is TGCGCCAGCAGCCAAGAACCAGGATACGAGCAGTACTTC. Its translation: CASSQEPGYEQYF.

The chain carries TRBV4-1 and TRBJ1-2, with unresolved D. Trimming took off 1 base at V and 5 bases at J, with 5 bases between the two ends. Germline V CDR1 and CDR2: MGHRA, YSYEKL. This CDR3 comprises 12 residues. This chain's CDR3 is CASSQGTYGYTF. CDR3 DNA sequence: TGCGCCAGCAGCCAAGGAACGTATGGCTACACCTTC.

The chain has TRBV9 and TRBJ1-1; D is perhaps TRBD1 (5 bases). The CDR3 is made up of 13 amino acids. Germline V gives CDR1 SGDLS, CDR2 YYNGEE. The ends were cut back, 3 bases at V and 4 bases at J, with 10 bases in the middle. CDR3 nucleotides: TGTGCCAGCAGCGAGGCAGGGAGCACTGAAGCTTTCTTT. It encodes CASSEAGSTEAFF.

The chain uses TRBV9 and TRBJ1-5, with D possibly being TRBD1 (6 bases). Germline V gives CDR1 SGDLS, CDR2 YYNGEE. The V gene lost 3 bases and the J gene lost 5 bases, with 12 bases spanning the gap. This CDR3 has 14 amino acids. This chain's CDR3 is CASSAGEGHQPQHF. The CDR3 coding sequence is TGTGCCAGCAGCGCAGGGGAGGGGCATCAGCCCCAGCATTTT.

The chain uses TRBV30 and TRBJ1-1; D not certain. The V end lost 3 bases, the J end lost 11 bases, and 10 bases lay between the germline ends. CDR3 length: 10 amino acids. CDR1 and CDR2 (germline): GTSNPN, SVGIG (reference sequence). The CDR3, as DNA: TGTGCCTGGAGCCCTACCAAGGCTTTCTTT. Translated: CAWSPTKAFF.

The chain recombines TRBV4-2 with TRBJ2-7; perhaps TRBD1 as D (7 bases). Germline-derived CDR1 and CDR2 are LGHNA and YNFKEQ. The CDR3 covers 15 residues. The V end lost 3 bases, the J end lost 7 bases, and 19 bases lay between the germline ends. CDR3 coding DNA: TGTGCCAGCAGCCATAAGAGAGGGGCAGGGGGGGAGCAGTACTTC. Its protein product is CASSHKRGAGGEQYF.